This T cell receptor (beta chain) was captured by sequencing in a study of blood T cell repertoires in COVID-19. About the study: Sources were T cells, B-cell-depleted T cells, or PBMCs; the material itself was cDNA or gDNA.

In germline, CDR1 is MDHEN, CDR2 SYDVKM. The CDR3 covers 15 residues. V shed 4 bases and J 5 bases; nucleotides not matched to a gene: 11. The table came from immunoSEQ multiplex PCR; TCRdb's copy has only in-frame clones and leaves some out. In the table there are 180,000 or so clones, 65% to 85% of which are singletons. V and J are TRBV28 and TRBJ2-7, with TRBD1 matching over 7 bases. The sample comprised PBMCs or T cells enriched from blood (not recorded which). This TCR was sampled from a woman aged 55-75 years who had recovered from COVID-19. The CDR3 DNA reads TGTGCCAGCAGTTCCTGGGACAGACCGGCCCACGAGCAGTACTTC. Amino acid sequence: CASSSWDRPAHEQYF.